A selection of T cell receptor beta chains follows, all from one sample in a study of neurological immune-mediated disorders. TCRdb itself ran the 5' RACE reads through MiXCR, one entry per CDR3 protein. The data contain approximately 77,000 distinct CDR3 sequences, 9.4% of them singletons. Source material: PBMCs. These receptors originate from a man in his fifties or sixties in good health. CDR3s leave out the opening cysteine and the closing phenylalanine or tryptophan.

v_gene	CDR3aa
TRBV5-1	ASSQGLAGGLSNTQY
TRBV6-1	ASSEPPGLHRY
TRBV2	ASSGTRIIMVNEQF
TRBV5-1	ASSGKGNSVGETQY
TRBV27	ASSLTWLGNIQY
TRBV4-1	ASSTPKGPPNTEAF
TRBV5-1	ASSPTPGNNYEQY
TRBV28	ASIMRTSGRRITDTQY
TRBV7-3	ASSEGSKKQF
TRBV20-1	SASGLARSYNEQF
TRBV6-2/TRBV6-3	ASTKFRTQGPGELF
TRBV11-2	ASSLWGLAGGTDTQY
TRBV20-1	SARQGDYEQY
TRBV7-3	ASSFSPRDRGNEQF
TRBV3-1	ASSQGVGALNTEAF
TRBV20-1	SARKDPQTQY
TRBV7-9	ASVWEAYNEQF
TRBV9	ASSPLLGEQY
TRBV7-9	PSSFGTEKETQY
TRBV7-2	ASSILGANTGELF
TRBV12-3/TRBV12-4	ASSFAVRGYNEQF
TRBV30	AWSAGTSTREQY
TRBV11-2	ASSLDTSGGPVDTQY
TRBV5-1	ASSLDGEKNEKLF
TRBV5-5	ASSLASGVYNEQF
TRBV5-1	ASSLGGPEFEQY
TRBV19	ASSRDNTYEQY
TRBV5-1	ASSLGTGPNQPQH
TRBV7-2	ASSRSGSGDFTSTDTQY
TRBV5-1	ASSSGGATTEAF
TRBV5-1	ARRITGVSYEQY
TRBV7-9	ASSPAGTSGRNEQF
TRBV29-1	SVGAGELF